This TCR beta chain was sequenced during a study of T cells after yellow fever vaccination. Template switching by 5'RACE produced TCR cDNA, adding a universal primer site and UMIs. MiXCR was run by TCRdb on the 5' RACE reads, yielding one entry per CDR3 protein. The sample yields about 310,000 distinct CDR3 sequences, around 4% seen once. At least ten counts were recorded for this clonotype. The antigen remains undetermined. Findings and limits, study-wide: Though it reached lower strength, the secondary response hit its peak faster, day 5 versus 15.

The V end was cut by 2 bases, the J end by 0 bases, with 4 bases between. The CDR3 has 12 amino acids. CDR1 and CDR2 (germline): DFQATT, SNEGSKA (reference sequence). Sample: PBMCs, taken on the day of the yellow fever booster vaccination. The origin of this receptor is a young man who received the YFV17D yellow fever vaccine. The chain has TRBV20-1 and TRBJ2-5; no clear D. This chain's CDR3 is CSARSDQETQYF. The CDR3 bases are TGCAGTGCTAGATCCGACCAAGAGACCCAGTACTTC.